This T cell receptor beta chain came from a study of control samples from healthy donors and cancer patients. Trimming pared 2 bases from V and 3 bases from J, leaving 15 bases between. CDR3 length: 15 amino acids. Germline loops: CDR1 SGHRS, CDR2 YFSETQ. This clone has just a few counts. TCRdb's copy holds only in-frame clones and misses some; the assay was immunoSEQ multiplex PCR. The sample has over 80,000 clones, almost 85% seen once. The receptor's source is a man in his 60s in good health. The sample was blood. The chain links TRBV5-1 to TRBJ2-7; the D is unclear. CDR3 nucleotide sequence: TGCGCCAGCAGCTTAAGGGCAGAAAGATTCTACGAGCAGTACTTC. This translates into CASSLRAERFYEQYF.